Listed here is a single T cell receptor (beta chain). What it binds is not known. The germline gene is not matched at one end of the junction; a read error may be the cause. RNA was extracted from bulk tissue without any cell sorting. CDR1 and CDR2 (germline): DFQATT, SNEGSKA (reference sequence). The CDR3 length is 12 residues. These data come from a study of tumor and adjacent non-tumor tissue in lung cancer. The overall study: Histology: around twelve adenocarcinoma, a couple of squamous cell carcinoma, 1 small cell lung cancer. Samples averaged roughly 4 million productive TCRbeta reads each.

Three rounds of nested PCR, following a modified ARM-PCR protocol, produced the TCRbeta library. TCRdb itself ran the multiplex PCR reads through MiXCR, one entry per CDR3 protein. In the table there are approximately 86,000 distinct CDR3 sequences, 72% of which are singletons. Study observations and caveats: Tumor repertoires had a smaller top 100 clone share than normal lung. Compared with tumor, normal lung showed significantly lower TCR diversity.

Sequencing was carried out using lung tumor tissue. The chain has TRBV20-1 and TRBJ2-5; D is possibly TRBD1 (5 bases). This receptor was identified in a woman aged 40-49 years with non-small cell lung cancer. Written as DNA, the CDR3 is TGCAGTGTTATCGACAGTATAAAGACCCGGTACTTC. It encodes CSVIDSIKTRYF.